A single sample gave rise to the 20 T cell receptor beta chains below, sequenced in a study of molecular identifiers for immune sequencing clone quantification. MiXCR was run by TCRdb on the PCR reads, yielding one entry per CDR3 protein. Of under 650,000 distinct CDR3 sequences in the sample, approximately 20% are singletons; the top ten hold 0.7% to 1%. Sequenced input: naive CD8+ T cells from blood, with Jurkat cell RNA spiked in. Regarding subset: FACS-sorted CD8+CD4-CCR7+CD45RA+ naive T cells. All receptors come from a human donor in good health. Some libraries in this study had Jurkat cell RNA spiked in.

This clonotype came up a few times. The CDR3 spells CASRGGGLSTEAFF. The CDR3 DNA sequence: TGTGCCAGCAGAGGGGGGGGGCTGAGCACTGAAGCTTTCTTT. The chain combines TRBV2 with TRBJ1-1; TRBD1 might be the D (6 bases). CDR1 SNHLY and CDR2 FYNNEI come from the germline V gene. V lost 6 bases and J 4 bases, leaving 15 bases between the germline ends. The CDR3 spans 14 residues.

The V and J genes are TRBV6-6 and TRBJ1-3; D might be TRBD1 (6 bases). V was clipped by 5 bases and J by 0 bases, with 20 bases between them. The CDR3 has 18 amino acids. Per germline, CDR1 MNHNY and CDR2 SVGAGI (reference sequence). CDR3 in DNA: TGTGCCAGCAGTAGTGGGGACATAGGATTTGGCTCTGGAAACACCATATATTTT. It is translated as CASSSGDIGFGSGNTIYF.

The chain links TRBV19 to TRBJ2-1, with 9 bases that match TRBD2. CDR3 length equals 15 residues. After removal of 7 bases from V and 4 bases from J, the junction contained 8 bases not matched to a gene. The V gene's germline CDR1 is LNHDA and CDR2 SQIVND (reference sequence). The CDR3 sequence is CASNPMAGGYNEQFF. The CDR3, as DNA: TGTGCCAGTAACCCGATGGCGGGAGGGTACAATGAGCAGTTCTTC. The variable domain in full, with the rest retrieved from reference TRBV19 and TRBJ2-1, is DGGITQSPKYLFRKEGQNVTLSCEQNLNHDAMYWYRQDPGQGLRLIYYSQIVNDFQKGDIAEGYSVSREKKESFPLTVTSAQKNPTAFYLCASNPMAGGYNEQFFGPGTRLTVL.

The V and J genes are TRBV7-9 and TRBJ2-7; a possible D gene is TRBD1 (6 bases). The CDR3 totals 15 residues. Germline CDR1 reads SEHNR; CDR2 reads FQNEAQ (reference sequence). Trimming shortened V by 7 bases and J by 0 bases, and 16 bases separated the two germline ends. CDR3 region: CASNHRDKNSYEQYF. CDR3 coding DNA: TGTGCCAGCAACCACCGGGACAAGAACTCCTACGAGCAGTACTTC.

This clonotype has at least ten counts. This chain joins TRBV7-9 and TRBJ2-7; D might be TRBD1 or TRBD2, each matching 5 bases. This CDR3 is 13 amino acids long. Germline assignment: CDR1 SEHNR and CDR2 FQNEAQ (reference sequence). Trimming pared 5 bases from V and 6 bases from J, leaving 14 bases between. Here the CDR3 reads CASSPKGTAEQYF. The DNA for the CDR3 is TGTGCCAGCAGCCCAAAAGGGACGGCCGAGCAGTACTTC.

In this sample, this clonotype turned up many times. The chain combines TRBV4-1 with TRBJ2-2; 9 nucleotides agree with TRBD1. This CDR3 region has 15 residues. With 2 bases clipped from V and 9 bases from J, the junction kept 7 bases outside the gene matches. Looked up from germline, CDR1 is MGHRA and CDR2 is YSYEKL. The CDR3 bases are TGCGCCAGCAGCCAACCCGGGACAGGGTTTTGGGAGCTGTTTTTT. Translating gives CASSQPGTGFWELFF.

This clonotype was counted ten times or more. V and J are TRBV7-9 and TRBJ1-2; 9 bases align to TRBD1. The CDR3 is 15 amino acids. Losses at the gene ends were 6 bases for V and 3 bases for J; bases not matched to a gene: 8. The germline V gene encodes CDR1 SEHNR and CDR2 FQNEAQ (reference sequence). CDR3 sequence (DNA): TGTGCCAGCAGGGCGCCGGACAGGGGTCACTATGGCTACACCTTC. It specifies CASRAPDRGHYGYTF.

The chain is built from TRBV19 and TRBJ1-1; possibly TRBD1 for D (5 bases). In germline, CDR1 is LNHDA, CDR2 SQIVND (reference sequence). With 8 bases removed from V and 0 bases from J, the gap between germline ends came to 13 bases. The CDR3 is made up of 14 amino acids. The CDR3 spells CASSWGSLNTEAFF. CDR3 DNA: TGTGCCAGTTCCTGGGGGAGTTTGAACACTGAAGCTTTCTTT.

On this clonotype: An end of the junction does not agree with germline; a read error may underlie this. This chain's CDR3 is CAGRIGPTRYSNQPQHF. The CDR3 nucleotides read TGTGCCGGCAGAATAGGGCCGACAAGATATAGCAATCAGCCCCAGCATTTT. The chain recombines TRBV28 with TRBJ1-5, with D uncertain. CDR3 length: 17 residues. Germline V gene data show CDR1 as MDHEN and CDR2 as SYDVKM.

The count of this clonotype is one. A much larger clone lies a single base off, so this may be a read error. This rearrangement joins TRBV4-3 to TRBJ2-2; D tentatively reads TRBD1 or TRBD2 (5 bases each). Trimming took off 3 bases at V and 2 bases at J, with 10 bases between the two ends. The CDR3 has 15 amino acids. From germline, CDR1 is LGHNA and CDR2 YSLEER. The CDR3 region is CASSHLGDNTGELFF. The CDR3 DNA sequence: TGCGCCAGCAGCCATCTGGGGGACAACACCGGGGAGCTGTTTTTT.

This clonotype was counted at least ten times. J is TRBJ2-2 and V is TRBV14; D ambiguous. This CDR3 spans 15 amino acids. V lost 0 bases and J 5 bases, leaving 10 bases between the germline ends. CDR1 and CDR2 from the germline V gene are SGHDN and FVKESK. This chain's CDR3 is CASSQEIGVTGELFF. The CDR3 DNA is TGTGCCAGCAGCCAAGAGATAGGAGTAACCGGGGAGCTGTTTTTT. The whole variable domain, remainder taken from reference TRBV14 and TRBJ2-2, is EAGVTQFPSHSVIEKGQTVTLRCDPISGHDNLYWYRRVMGKEIKFLLHFVKESKQDESGMPNNRFLAERTGGTYSTLKVQPAELEDSGVYFCASSQEIGVTGELFFGEGSRLTVL.

As concerns this clonotype: The junction departs from germline at one end; a sequencing error may be responsible. The V and J genes are TRBV19 and TRBJ2-7, with 7 bases that match TRBD1. Looked up from germline, CDR1 is LNHDA and CDR2 is SQIVND (reference sequence). This CDR3 is 13 amino acids long. CDR3 sequence reads: CPSSLGTAYEQYF. Written as DNA, the CDR3 is TGTCCCAGTAGTCTCGGGACAGCCTACGAGCAGTACTTC.

The table lists this clonotype with many counts. V and J are TRBV4-1 and TRBJ1-1; the D is unclear. This CDR3 contains 16 residues. Germline V lookup: CDR1 MGHRA, CDR2 YSYEKL. The V end was cut by 1 base, the J end by 2 bases, with 14 bases between. CDR3 residues: CASSQAGLVGNTEAFF. As DNA, the CDR3 is TGCGCCAGCAGCCAAGCCGGGTTAGTTGGCAACACTGAAGCTTTCTTT.

Worth noting for this clonotype: A much larger clone lies a single base off, so this may be a read error. This sequence joins TRBV7-2 and TRBJ1-2, with D perhaps TRBD1 (5 bases). This CDR3 has 12 amino acids. Germline values: CDR1 SGHTA, CDR2 FQGNSA. Trimming removed 8 bases at V and 10 bases at J, with 17 bases between. The CDR3 DNA sequence: TGTGCCAGCTGCCCGACGACAGTGGACTACACCTTC. It codes for CASCPTTVDYTF.

This clonotype was observed many times. J is TRBJ2-7 and V is TRBV20-1; either TRBD1 or TRBD2 may fit D (5 bases each). CDR1 and CDR2 from the germline V gene are DFQATT and SNEGSKA (reference sequence). This CDR3 has 13 amino acids. The germline V and J ends were trimmed by 4 bases and 3 bases, with 13 bases remaining between them. CDR3 sequence: CSATGTGNYEQYF. As DNA, the CDR3 is TGCAGTGCTACAGGGACCGGAAACTACGAGCAGTACTTC.

Of note for this clonotype: A much larger clone lies one base from this, so it may be a read error. The chain carries TRBV4-3 and TRBJ1-2; 7 nucleotides match TRBD1. Germline V gives CDR1 LGHNA, CDR2 YSLEER. The CDR3 sequence is 15 residues long. The J segment lost 6 bases and the V segment lost 0 bases, leaving 7 bases of the junction unmatched. The CDR3 sequence: CASSQDRGGVHGYTF. The CDR3 nucleotides are TGCGCCAGCAGCCAAGATCGAGGGGGCGTCCATGGCTACACCTTC.

This clonotype came up a few times. The CDR3 region is CASPFRTGRTGELFF. The CDR3, as DNA: TGTGCCAGCCCATTTCGGACAGGGCGAACCGGGGAGCTGTTTTTT. J is TRBJ2-2 and V is TRBV5-8, with 8 bases lining up with TRBD1. V gave up 7 bases and J gave up 5 bases; unmatched junction bases: 10. Germline CDR1 SGHTS, CDR2 YDEGEE. The CDR3 consists of 15 residues.

Comments on this clonotype: A much larger clone is a single base away; this may be a read error. This sequence joins TRBV6-5 and TRBJ2-3; the match to TRBD2 covers 10 bases. Germline CDR1 reads MNHEY; CDR2 reads SVGAGI. The V segment lost 6 bases and the J segment 8 bases; nucleotides outside the gene matches: 23. The CDR3 contains 19 residues. CDR3 loop: CASSPHSGRPGFGSGTQYF. For the CDR3, the DNA is TGTGCCAGCAGCCCCCATAGCGGGAGGCCGGGTTTTGGGTCAGGTACGCAGTATTTT.

This clonotype has just a few counts. The junction shows a germline mismatch at one end, possibly a read error. J is TRBJ2-5 and V is TRBV20-1, with D unclear. The CDR3 is 15 residues long. The germline gives CDR1 DFQATT, CDR2 SNEGSKA (reference sequence). The CDR3 nucleotides are TGCAGTGCTGGAGATAGTGGTGAGGTCCGGGAGACCCAGTACTTC. Translated, it gives CSAGDSGEVRETQYF.

This clonotype was seen a handful of times. Being one base from a much bigger clone, this may be a read error. The gene calls are TRBV12-3 or TRBV12-4 and TRBJ2-2; D remains unclear. V lost 4 bases and J lost 1, with 7 bases in between. This CDR3 is built from 14 residues. The CDR3: CASSSSENTGELFF. The CDR3 bases are TGTGCCAGCAGTTCGTCAGAGAACACCGGGGAGCTGTTTTTT.